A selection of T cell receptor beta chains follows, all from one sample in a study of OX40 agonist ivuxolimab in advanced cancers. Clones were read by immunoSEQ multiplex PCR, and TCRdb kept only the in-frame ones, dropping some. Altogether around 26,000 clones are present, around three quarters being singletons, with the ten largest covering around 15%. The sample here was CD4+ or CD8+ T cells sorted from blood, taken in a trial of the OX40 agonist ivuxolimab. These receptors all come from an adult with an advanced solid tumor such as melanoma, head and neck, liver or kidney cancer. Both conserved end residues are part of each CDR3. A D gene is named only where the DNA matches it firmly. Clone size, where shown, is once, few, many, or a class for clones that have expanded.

CASGPRDGYNSPLHF	TGTGCCAGCGGCCCCCGGGACGGCTATAATTCACCCCTCCACTTT	medium-sized	TRBV19	TRBJ1-6	NA
CASSETGAHSGNTIYF	TGTGCCAGCAGCGAGACAGGGGCTCACTCTGGAAACACCATATATTTT	NA	TRBV9	TRBJ1-3	TRBD1
CASGRGYEQYF	TGTGCCAGTGGCAGGGGCTACGAGCAGTACTTC	NA	TRBV7-9	TRBJ2-7	NA
CASSSTAPGEKLFF	TGTGCCAGCAGCTCGACAGCCCCGGGAGAAAAACTGTTTTTT	NA	TRBV11-2	TRBJ1-4	NA
CASSLGDRRNTIYF	TGTGCCAGCAGCTTAGGTGATAGAAGAAACACCATATATTTT	NA	TRBV13	TRBJ1-3	NA
CASSQGGFSSYEQYF	TGCGCCAGCAGCCAAGGGGGTTTTAGCTCCTACGAGCAGTACTTC	NA	TRBV4-1	TRBJ2-7	NA
CASSPDGNNQPQHF	TGTGCCAGCAGCCCGGACGGTAACAATCAGCCCCAGCATTTT	NA	TRBV9	TRBJ1-5	NA
CASGYRQSPKWYF	TGTGCCAGCGGGTACCGACAGTCGCCGAAGTGGTACTTC	NA	TRBV6-5	TRBJ2-4	NA
CASSYSGGSGELFF	TGTGCCAGCAGTTACTCAGGAGGGTCCGGGGAGCTGTTTTTT	NA	TRBV6-5	TRBJ2-2	NA
CASGGSAYEQYF	TGTGCCAGCGGCGGCAGCGCCTACGAGCAGTACTTC	NA	TRBV6-5	TRBJ2-7	NA
CASSFSGVQETQYF	TGTGCCAGCAGCTTCTCTGGGGTCCAAGAGACCCAGTACTTC	NA	TRBV7-9	TRBJ2-5	NA
CASRGFGPNRSPQETQYF	TGTGCCAGCAGGGGATTTGGGCCCAACCGCAGCCCCCAAGAGACCCAGTACTTC	medium-sized	TRBV2	TRBJ2-5	NA
CASSYSERSSSYEQYF	TGTGCCAGCAGTTACTCGGAACGGTCGAGCTCCTACGAGCAGTACTTC	NA	TRBV6-6	TRBJ2-7	NA
CASIEDSSYEQYF	TGTGCCAGCATCGAGGACAGCTCCTACGAGCAGTACTTC	once	TRBV6-6	TRBJ2-7	NA
CASSASWGPYEQYF	TGTGCCAGCAGCGCCTCGTGGGGGCCCTACGAGCAGTACTTC	few	TRBV7-6	TRBJ2-7	NA
CATAGRENTGELFF	TGTGCCACCGCGGGGCGCGAAAACACCGGGGAGCTGTTTTTT	NA	TRBV2	TRBJ2-2	NA
CASSQDRFQPNYGYTF	TGCGCCAGCAGCCAAGATCGGTTCCAGCCAAACTATGGCTACACCTTC	NA	TRBV5-5	TRBJ1-2	NA
CASSVGANTGELFF	TGTGCCAGCAGCGTGGGAGCGAACACCGGGGAGCTGTTTTTT	NA	TRBV7-3	TRBJ2-2	NA
CASSMTSGDYNEQFF	TGTGCCAGTAGTATGACTAGCGGGGACTACAATGAGCAGTTCTTC	medium-sized	TRBV19	TRBJ2-1	TRBD2
CSAGDITEAFF	TGCAGTGCTGGGGACATTACTGAAGCTTTCTTT	NA	TRBV20-1	TRBJ1-1	NA
CASSDRGGYNEQFF	TGTGCCAGTAGCGACAGGGGGGGCTACAATGAGCAGTTCTTC	NA	TRBV19	TRBJ2-1	TRBD1
CASSSQGRAQETQYF	TGTGCCAGCAGCTCCCAGGGGCGGGCCCAGGAGACCCAGTACTTC	NA	TRBV5-5	TRBJ2-5	NA
CATSNGGPYNEQFF	TGTGCCACCAGCAACGGGGGGCCATACAATGAGCAGTTCTTC	once	TRBV15	TRBJ2-1	NA